This T cell receptor beta chain originates from a study of T cell repertoires in cytomegalovirus infection. This clonotype was counted ten times or more. Its antigen is as yet unknown. Study findings and constraints: CMV-specific TCR beta clonotypes restricted by HLA-C dominated the ex vivo response.

In TCRdb, the reads were re-called with MiXCR into one record per CDR3 protein. This sample yields roughly 700,000 distinct CDR3 sequences, of which around 32% are seen a single time; over 15% belongs to the top ten. The TCR sequence derives from a human donor in good health (CMV status not recorded). Some clones in this sample may be carry-over from other donors' samples. Sample: cultured PBMCs, taken from culture after CMV antigen stimulation.

In DNA, the CDR3 is TGTGCCAGCACCAAAGGGGACAGCGGGCGGGTAGATACGCAGTATTTT. Amino acids: CASTKGDSGRVDTQYF. V gene TRBV11-2 combines with J gene TRBJ2-3; D might be TRBD1 (7 bases). V lost 7 bases and J 5 bases, leaving 22 bases between the germline ends. This CDR3 region has 16 residues. The germline CDR1 and CDR2 sequences are SGHAT and FQNNGV.